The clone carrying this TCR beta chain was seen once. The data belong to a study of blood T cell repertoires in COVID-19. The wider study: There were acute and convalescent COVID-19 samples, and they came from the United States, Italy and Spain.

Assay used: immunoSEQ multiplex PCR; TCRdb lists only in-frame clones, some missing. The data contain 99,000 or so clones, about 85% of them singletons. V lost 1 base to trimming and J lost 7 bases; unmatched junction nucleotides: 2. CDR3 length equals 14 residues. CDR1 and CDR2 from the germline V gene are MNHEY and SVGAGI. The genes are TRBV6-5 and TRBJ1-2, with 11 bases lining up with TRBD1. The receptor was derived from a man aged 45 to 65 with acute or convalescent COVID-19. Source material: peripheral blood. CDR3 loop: CASSYLGQGVGYTF. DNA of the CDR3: TGTGCCAGCAGTTACTTGGGACAGGGGGTTGGCTACACCTTC.